The source of this TCR beta chain is a study of cytomegalovirus exposure and HLA in healthy donors. Overall study results and limits: TCR beta sequences reportedly predicted the HLA-A and HLA-B alleles of most subjects accurately. As a later analysis revealed, most CMV-associated TCR beta chains appeared HLA-restricted.

The sample holds one count of this clone. The target antigen is unknown. The V and J ends lost 3 bases and 0 bases, in that order; junction bases with no gene match: 8. Germline values: CDR1 SGDLS, CDR2 YYNGEE. This CDR3 is built from 17 residues. Amplification used 60 Vbeta primers and 13 Jbeta primers. Here immunoSEQ multiplex PCR was the method, and the copy in TCRdb shows in-frame clones only, minus some. Among about 130,000 clones, over 75% were seen once, and the ten largest hold 5.9%. The TCR sequence derives from a woman in her thirties or forties in good health and CMV-seropositive. Material: PBMCs. The rearrangement links TRBV9 to TRBJ2-1, with 8 bases matching TRBD2. CDR3 sequence (DNA): TGTGCCAGCAGCGAACCCTCTAGCGGGCACTCCTACAATGAGCAGTTCTTC. It is translated as CASSEPSSGHSYNEQFF.